This T cell receptor (beta chain) was sequenced for a study of blood T cells in healthy people across ages. This CDR3 spans 16 amino acids. With 4 bases removed from V and 2 bases from J, the gap between germline ends came to 17 bases. Germline CDR1 reads SGHDN; CDR2 reads FVKESK. Combining a sample-barcoded 5' primer with a J-beta primer mix, a second PCR ran for roughly 7 to 12 cycles. TCRdb ran MiXCR on the 5' RACE reads and lists one entry per CDR3 protein. The sample consists of 1.8 million or so distinct CDR3 sequences, 39% of them appearing once. This clonotype has just a few counts. The source is a human donor in good health. The chain has TRBV14 and TRBJ1-2; TRBD1 might be the D (5 bases). The sample consisted of blood. The CDR3 nucleotides read TGTGCCAGCAGCCCAGGGACGGACACCTACAACTATGGCTACACCTTC. Amino acids: CASSPGTDTYNYGYTF.